The TCR beta chain under discussion was sequenced for a study of blood T cell repertoires in COVID-19. Study information: The samples span acute and convalescent COVID-19 from the United States, Italy and Spain. The cDNA or gDNA used as material had been derived from T cells, B-cell-depleted T cells, or PBMCs.

Original methodology: Amplification from reference gene primers served as the basis for estimated nucleated cell counts. Profiling relied on immunoSEQ multiplex PCR, and the TCRdb table lists in-frame clones only, not all of them. That table gives V, J and clone size, and the DNA gave D and trimming. The sample includes approximately 62,000 clones, over 60% of them seen just once. Material for sequencing was peripheral blood. The TCR comes from a woman in her forties or fifties with active or convalescent COVID-19.

The CDR3 here is CASSLAGGMDGAQHF. CDR3 bases: TGTGCCAGCAGTCTGGCAGGGGGGATGGATGGGGCCCAGCATTTT. The chain employs TRBV6-5 and TRBJ1-5; 7 bases agree with TRBD1. V was clipped by 5 bases and J by 11 bases; unmatched bases: 15. CDR1 and CDR2 (germline): MNHEY, SVGAGI. The CDR3 runs 15 residues.